This T cell receptor beta chain is from a study of OX40 agonist ivuxolimab in advanced cancers. CDR3 length equals 18 residues. Germline-derived CDR1 and CDR2 are LGHNA and YSLEER. V was pared by 1 base and J by 0 bases, with 4 bases of the junction left unmatched. Clones were read by immunoSEQ multiplex PCR, and TCRdb kept only the in-frame ones, dropping some. The table includes approximately 50,000 clones, approximately 80% detected once. The rearrangement uses TRBV4-3 and TRBJ2-3; 13 positions match TRBD2. The TCR comes from an adult with an advanced solid tumor such as melanoma, head and neck, liver or kidney cancer. The sequencing used CD4+ or CD8+ T cells sorted from blood, collected in a trial of the OX40 agonist ivuxolimab. Written as DNA, the CDR3 is TGCGCCAGCAGCCAAGCGGGACTAGCGGGGACGAGCACAGATACGCAGTATTTT. It is translated as CASSQAGLAGTSTDTQYF.